Listed below are T cell receptor beta chains from one sample, sequenced in a study of cytomegalovirus exposure and HLA in healthy donors. Here immunoSEQ multiplex PCR was the method, and the copy in TCRdb shows in-frame clones only, minus some. The repertoire has 250,000 to 350,000 clones, 75% to 90% of them found once; the top ten carry roughly 4%. The sample consisted of PBMCs. The receptors were gathered from a man between 40 and 49 years old in good health and CMV-seropositive. CDR3s include the opening cysteine and the closing phenylalanine or tryptophan. D genes are given only for firm matches. A row's size may be missing; if present it is once, few, many or a size class.

clone_size	v_call	j_call	d_call	cdr3_nt	cdr3_aa
-	TRBV7-2	TRBJ1-2	-	TGTGCCAGCAGCTTAGGGAGCGCGCAAATCTATGGCTACACCTTC	CASSLGSAQIYGYTF
once	TRBV7-3	TRBJ2-3	TRBD2	TGTGCCAGCAGCTTAGGACAAGTAGCGGGAGATCGGAGCACAGATACGCAGTATTTT	CASSLGQVAGDRSTDTQYF
once	TRBV18	TRBJ2-4	TRBD1	TGTGCCAGCTCACCGGTCACGGGACAGGGGTCATCCTTAGCCAAAAACATTCAGTACTTC	CASSPVTGQGSSLAKNIQYF
-	TRBV28	TRBJ1-6	TRBD1	TGTGCCAGCAGCCCCGGGACAGGGTACTATAATTCACCCCTCCACTTT	CASSPGTGYYNSPLHF
-	TRBV30	TRBJ2-1	TRBD2	TGTGCCTACAGACTAGCGGGAGTCAATGAGCAGTTCTTC	CAYRLAGVNEQFF
-	TRBV11-2	TRBJ2-7	TRBD2	TGTGCCAGCAGCTTTGGGACTAGCGGGAGGGCCGGTTACGAGCAGTACTTC	CASSFGTSGRAGYEQYF
-	TRBV5-4	TRBJ2-5	TRBD1	TGTGCCAGCAGGAGGGACAGGGGGAGGGAAGAGACCCAGTACTTC	CASRRDRGREETQYF
-	TRBV21-1	TRBJ2-1	-	TGTGCCAGCAGCGAAAGGGAGCGGGAGGGCCCTCATGAGCAGTTCTTC	CASSEREREGPHEQFF
-	TRBV11-1	TRBJ2-7	-	TGTGCCAGCAGCTTTGGGCAGCGGTCCTACGAGCAGTACTTC	CASSFGQRSYEQYF
-	TRBV4-2	TRBJ2-3	TRBD2	TGTGCCAGCAGCCAAGATGCGCTAGCGGGAGGTATTGGGGGGACAGATACGCAGTATTTT	CASSQDALAGGIGGTDTQYF